This T cell receptor (beta chain) was recovered during a study of blood T cell repertoires in COVID-19. Profiling relied on immunoSEQ multiplex PCR, and the TCRdb table lists in-frame clones only, not all of them. This sample has about 250,000 clones, with about 85% found just once. The sequence was obtained from a woman aged 50 to 65 who had recovered from COVID-19. Source material: PBMCs or T cells enriched from blood (not recorded which).

The CDR3 DNA is TGTGCCAGCAGCCAAACAGAGTATAGCAATCAGCCCCAGCATTTT. The encoded protein is CASSQTEYSNQPQHF. This sequence joins TRBV6-5 and TRBJ1-5; D unresolved. Germline CDR1 and CDR2: MNHEY and SVGAGI. With 6 bases removed from V and 0 bases from J, the gap between germline ends came to 12 bases. CDR3 length: 15 residues.